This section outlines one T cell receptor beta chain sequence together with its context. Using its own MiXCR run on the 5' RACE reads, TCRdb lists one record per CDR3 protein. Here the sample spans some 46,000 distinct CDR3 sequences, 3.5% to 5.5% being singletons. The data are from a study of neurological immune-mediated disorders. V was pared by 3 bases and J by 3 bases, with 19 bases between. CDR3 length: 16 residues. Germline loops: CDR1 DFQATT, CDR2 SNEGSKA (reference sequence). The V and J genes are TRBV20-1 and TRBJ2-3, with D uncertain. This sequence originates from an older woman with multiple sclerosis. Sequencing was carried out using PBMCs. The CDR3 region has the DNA TGCAGTGCTAGTCCAGGCTCGGCGTACGTAACAGATACGCAGTATTTT. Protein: CSASPGSAYVTDTQYF.